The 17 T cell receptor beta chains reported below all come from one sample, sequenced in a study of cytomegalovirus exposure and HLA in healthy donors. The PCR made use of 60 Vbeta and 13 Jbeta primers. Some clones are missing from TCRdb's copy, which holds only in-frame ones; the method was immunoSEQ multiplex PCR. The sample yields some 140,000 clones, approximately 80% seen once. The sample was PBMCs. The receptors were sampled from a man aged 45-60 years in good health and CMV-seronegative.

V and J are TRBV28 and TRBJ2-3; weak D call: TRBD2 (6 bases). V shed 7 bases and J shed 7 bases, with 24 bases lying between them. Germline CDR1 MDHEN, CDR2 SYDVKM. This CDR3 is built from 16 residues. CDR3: CASNREAGGGRYTQYF. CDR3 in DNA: TGTGCCAGCAACCGTGAGGCGGGCGGAGGGAGGTATACGCAGTATTTT.

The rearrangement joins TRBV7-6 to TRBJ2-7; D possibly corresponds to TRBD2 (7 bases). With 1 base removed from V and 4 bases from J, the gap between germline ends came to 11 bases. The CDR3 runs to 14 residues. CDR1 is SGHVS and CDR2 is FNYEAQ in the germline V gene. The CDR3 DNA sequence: TGTGCCAGCAGCTTAGGGGAGGGGGGGTACGAGCAGTACTTC. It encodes CASSLGEGGYEQYF.

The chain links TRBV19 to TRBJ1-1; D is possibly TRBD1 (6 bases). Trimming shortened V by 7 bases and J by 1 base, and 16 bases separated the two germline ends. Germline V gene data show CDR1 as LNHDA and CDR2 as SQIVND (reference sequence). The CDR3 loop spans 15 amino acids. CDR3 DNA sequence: TGTGCCAGTACTAAAACCGGGACAACGAACACTGAAGCTTTCTTT. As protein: CASTKTGTTNTEAFF.

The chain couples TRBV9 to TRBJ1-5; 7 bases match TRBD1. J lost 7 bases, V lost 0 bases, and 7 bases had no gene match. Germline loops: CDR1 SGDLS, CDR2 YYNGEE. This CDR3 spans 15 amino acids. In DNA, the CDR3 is TGTGCCAGCAGCGTAGATGACAGGGTGGGGCAGCCCCAGCATTTT. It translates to CASSVDDRVGQPQHF.

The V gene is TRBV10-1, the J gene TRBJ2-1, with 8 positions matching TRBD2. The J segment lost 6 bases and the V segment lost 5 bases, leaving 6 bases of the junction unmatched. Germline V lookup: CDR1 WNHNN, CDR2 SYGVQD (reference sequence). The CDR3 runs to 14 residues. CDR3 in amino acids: CASSPGGMVNEQFF. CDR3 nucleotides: TGCGCCAGCAGTCCGGGAGGGATGGTCAATGAGCAGTTCTTC.

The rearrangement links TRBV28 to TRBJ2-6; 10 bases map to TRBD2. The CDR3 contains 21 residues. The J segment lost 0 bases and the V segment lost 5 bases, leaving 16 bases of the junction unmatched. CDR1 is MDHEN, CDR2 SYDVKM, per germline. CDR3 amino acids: CASSPFGLAGDPNSGANVLTF. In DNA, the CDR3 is TGTGCCAGCAGTCCTTTTGGCCTAGCGGGAGACCCGAACTCTGGGGCCAACGTCCTGACTTTC.

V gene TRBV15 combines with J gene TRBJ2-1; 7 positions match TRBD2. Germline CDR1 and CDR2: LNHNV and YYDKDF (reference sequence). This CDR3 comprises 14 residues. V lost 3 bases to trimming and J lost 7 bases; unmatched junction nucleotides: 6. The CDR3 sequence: CATSRGRVTNEQFF. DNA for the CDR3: TGTGCCACCAGCAGGGGGAGGGTGACAAATGAGCAGTTCTTC.

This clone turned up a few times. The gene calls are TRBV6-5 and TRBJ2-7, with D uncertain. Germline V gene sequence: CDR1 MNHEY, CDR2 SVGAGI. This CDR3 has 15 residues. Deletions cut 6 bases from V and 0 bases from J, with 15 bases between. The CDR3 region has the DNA TGTGCCAGCAGGGGCCACGGAATGAGCTCCTACGAGCAGTACTTC. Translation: CASRGHGMSSYEQYF.

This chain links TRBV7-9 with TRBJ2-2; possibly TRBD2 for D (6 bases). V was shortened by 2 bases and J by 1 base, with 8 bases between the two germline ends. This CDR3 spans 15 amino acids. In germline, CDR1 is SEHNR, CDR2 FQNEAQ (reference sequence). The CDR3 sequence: CASSLPGENTGELFF. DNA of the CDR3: TGTGCCAGCAGCTTACCGGGAGAGAACACCGGGGAGCTGTTTTTT.

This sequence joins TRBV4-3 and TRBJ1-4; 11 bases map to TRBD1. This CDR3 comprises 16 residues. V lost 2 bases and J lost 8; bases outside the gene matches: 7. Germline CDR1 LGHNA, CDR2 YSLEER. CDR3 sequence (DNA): TGCGCCAGCAGCCAATCACCGGGACAGGGGGGAGAAAAACTGTTTTTT. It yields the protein CASSQSPGQGGEKLFF.

CDR3 residues: CASSLGSGGLSTDTQYF. DNA for the CDR3: TGCGCCAGCAGCTTGGGGAGCGGAGGACTTAGCACAGATACGCAGTATTTT. V gene TRBV5-1 combines with J gene TRBJ2-3, with D perhaps matching TRBD2 (5 bases). The CDR3 loop spans 17 amino acids. CDR1 SGHRS and CDR2 YFSETQ come from the germline V gene. Trimming took 0 bases from V and 0 from J, leaving 14 bases between them. The full variable domain, completed using reference TRBV5-1 and TRBJ2-3, is KAGVTQTPRYLIKTRGQQVTLSCSPISGHRSVSWYQQTPGQGLQFLFEYFSETQRNKGNFPGRFSGRQFSNSRSEMNVSTLELGDSALYLCASSLGSGGLSTDTQYFGPGTRLTVL.

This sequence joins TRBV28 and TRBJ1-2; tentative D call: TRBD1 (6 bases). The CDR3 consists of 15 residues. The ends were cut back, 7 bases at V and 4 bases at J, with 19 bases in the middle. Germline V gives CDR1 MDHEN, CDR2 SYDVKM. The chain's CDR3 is CASTPRDRFSYGYTF. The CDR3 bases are TGTGCCAGCACCCCCCGCGACAGGTTCTCCTATGGCTACACCTTC.

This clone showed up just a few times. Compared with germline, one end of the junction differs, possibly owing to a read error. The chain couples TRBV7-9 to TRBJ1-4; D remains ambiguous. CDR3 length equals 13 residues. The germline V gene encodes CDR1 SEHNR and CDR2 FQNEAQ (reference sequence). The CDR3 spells CATSKRESEKLFF. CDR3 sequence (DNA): TGTGCCACCAGCAAGCGGGAGTCTGAAAAACTGTTTTTT.

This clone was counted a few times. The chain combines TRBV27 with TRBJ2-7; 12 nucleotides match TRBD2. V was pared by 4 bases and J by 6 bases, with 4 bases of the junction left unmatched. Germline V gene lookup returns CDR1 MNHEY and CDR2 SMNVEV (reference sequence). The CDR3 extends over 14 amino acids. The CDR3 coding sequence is TGTGCCAGCAGTTCTCTAGCGGGAGGGCTCGAGCAGTACTTC. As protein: CASSSLAGGLEQYF.

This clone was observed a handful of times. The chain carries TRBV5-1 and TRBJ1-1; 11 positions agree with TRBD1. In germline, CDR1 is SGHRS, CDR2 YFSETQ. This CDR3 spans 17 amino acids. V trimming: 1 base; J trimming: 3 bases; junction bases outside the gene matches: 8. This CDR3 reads CASSLLGQGAQDTEAFF. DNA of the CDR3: TGCGCCAGCAGCTTGCTCGGACAGGGGGCACAGGACACTGAAGCTTTCTTT. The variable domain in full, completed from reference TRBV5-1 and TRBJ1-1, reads KAGVTQTPRYLIKTRGQQVTLSCSPISGHRSVSWYQQTPGQGLQFLFEYFSETQRNKGNFPGRFSGRQFSNSRSEMNVSTLELGDSALYLCASSLLGQGAQDTEAFFGQGTRLTVV.

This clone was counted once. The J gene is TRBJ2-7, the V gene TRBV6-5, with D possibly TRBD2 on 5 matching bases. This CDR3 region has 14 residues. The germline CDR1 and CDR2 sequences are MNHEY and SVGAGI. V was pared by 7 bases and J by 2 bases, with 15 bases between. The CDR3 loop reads CASKRGRFTYEQYF. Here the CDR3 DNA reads TGTGCCAGCAAGCGCGGGCGCTTCACCTACGAGCAGTACTTC.

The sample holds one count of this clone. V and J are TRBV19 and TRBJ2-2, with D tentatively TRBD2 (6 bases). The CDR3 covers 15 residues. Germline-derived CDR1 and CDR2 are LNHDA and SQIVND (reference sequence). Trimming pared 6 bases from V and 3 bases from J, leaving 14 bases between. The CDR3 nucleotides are TGTGCCAGTAGCGGGGAGCGGGCCGACACCGGGGAGCTGTTTTTT. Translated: CASSGERADTGELFF.